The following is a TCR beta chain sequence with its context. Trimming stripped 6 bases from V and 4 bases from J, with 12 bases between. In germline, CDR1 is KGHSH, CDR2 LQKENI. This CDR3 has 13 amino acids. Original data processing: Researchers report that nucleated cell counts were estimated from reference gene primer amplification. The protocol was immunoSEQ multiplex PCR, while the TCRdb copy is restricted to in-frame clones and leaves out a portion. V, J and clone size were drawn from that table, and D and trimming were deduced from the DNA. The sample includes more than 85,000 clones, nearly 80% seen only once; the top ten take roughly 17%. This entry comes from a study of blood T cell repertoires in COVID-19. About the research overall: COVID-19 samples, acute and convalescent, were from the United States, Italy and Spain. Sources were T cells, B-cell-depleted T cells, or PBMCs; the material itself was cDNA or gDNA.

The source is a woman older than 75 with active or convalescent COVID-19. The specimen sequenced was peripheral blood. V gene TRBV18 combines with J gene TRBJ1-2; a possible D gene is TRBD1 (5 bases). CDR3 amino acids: CASSETERYGYTF. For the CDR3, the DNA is TGTGCCAGCTCCGAGACAGAGCGCTATGGCTACACCTTC.